A single sample is the source of the 24 T cell receptor beta chains below, sequenced in a study of shared clonotypes between healthy human individuals. The table came from immunoSEQ multiplex PCR; TCRdb's copy has only in-frame clones and leaves some out. The sample lists 1,500,000 or so clones, roughly 95% occurring once. The source material was naive CD4+ T cells sorted from blood. The subset: CD45RA+ positively selected. The receptors were gathered from a man aged 25-45 years in good health.

The chain carries TRBV11-2 and TRBJ2-1; D is perhaps TRBD1 or TRBD2 (6 bases each). Germline CDR1 SGHAT, CDR2 FQNNGV. This CDR3 has 15 amino acids. Trimming pared 0 bases from V and 4 bases from J, leaving 10 bases between. CDR3 sequence: CASSLEGGLYNEQFF. The CDR3 coding sequence is TGTGCCAGCAGCTTAGAAGGGGGACTTTACAATGAGCAGTTCTTC.

The rearrangement uses TRBV20-1 and TRBJ1-1; D remains unclear. V lost 5 bases to trimming and J lost 0 bases, with 4 bases between them. Germline V gene lookup returns CDR1 DFQATT and CDR2 SNEGSKA (reference sequence). This CDR3 is 11 amino acids long. The CDR3 sequence is CSAYMNTEAFF. The DNA of the CDR3 is TGCAGTGCTTACATGAACACTGAAGCTTTCTTT.

J is TRBJ2-7 and V is TRBV2; TRBD1 agrees at 9 bases. The CDR3 length is 15 residues. Germline-derived CDR1 and CDR2 are SNHLY and FYNNEI. V gave up 8 bases and J gave up 2 bases; unmatched junction bases: 10. The CDR3 DNA follows: TGTGCCAGCTCACCGACGGACAGGGGACCCTACGAGCAGTACTTC. This gives the protein CASSPTDRGPYEQYF.

The genes are TRBV6-5 and TRBJ2-2; TRBD2 matches at 8 bases. The CDR3 is 15 residues long. Germline V gene lookup returns CDR1 MNHEY and CDR2 SVGAGI. The V gene end was trimmed by 8 bases and the J gene end by 5 bases; junction bases not matched to a gene: 10. CDR3 sequence: CASGVAGGDTGELFF. CDR3 DNA: TGTGCCAGCGGGGTGGCGGGAGGTGATACCGGGGAGCTGTTTTTT.

Points on this clone: Within the sample, other DNA sequences also encode this same CDR3. The chain is built from TRBV5-1 and TRBJ1-2; D unclear. Germline V gives CDR1 SGHRS, CDR2 YFSETQ. CDR3 length: 11 residues. Between the trimmed V and J ends, which lost 3 bases and 5 bases, there was a span of 5 bases. The CDR3 sequence: CASSSAYGYTF. CDR3 nucleotides: TGCGCCAGCAGCTCAGCATATGGCTACACCTTC.

V gene TRBV7-2 combines with J gene TRBJ2-7; 15 bases map to TRBD2. Germline V gives CDR1 SGHTA, CDR2 FQGNSA. With V trimmed by 8 bases and J by 4 bases, 3 bases remained unmatched. The CDR3 is 14 amino acids. CDR3 in amino acids: CASFGLAGGYEQYF. The DNA for the CDR3 is TGTGCCAGCTTCGGACTAGCGGGAGGGTACGAGCAGTACTTC.

The chain links TRBV19 to TRBJ2-6; the D is unclear. Germline lookup yields CDR1 LNHDA and CDR2 SQIVND (reference sequence). CDR3 length: 15 amino acids. Trimming shortened V by 3 bases and J by 0 bases, and 6 bases separated the two germline ends. CDR3 nucleotides: TGTGCCAGTAGTATTTCAAACTCTGGGGCCAACGTCCTGACTTTC. Residues: CASSISNSGANVLTF.

J is TRBJ2-1 and V is TRBV10-2, with 8 bases matching TRBD2. Germline V gene lookup returns CDR1 WSHSY and CDR2 SAAADI. This CDR3 is 12 amino acids long. V gave up 7 bases and J gave up 13 bases; unmatched junction bases: 9. DNA for the CDR3: TGCGCCAGCACCATGGAGCGGGGGCTCCAGTTCTTC. Its protein product is CASTMERGLQFF.

The CDR3 region is CASSLDGSGKNIQYF. In DNA form, the CDR3 reads TGTGCCAGCAGCTTGGACGGGAGTGGAAAAAACATTCAGTACTTC. V usage is TRBV5-4 and J usage is TRBJ2-4, with a possible D match to TRBD2 (6 bases). The CDR3 loop spans 15 amino acids. The V gene lost 0 bases and the J gene lost 4 bases, with 11 bases spanning the gap. CDR1 is SGHNT, CDR2 YYREEE, per germline (reference sequence). Looking up the rest from reference TRBV5-4 and TRBJ2-4 gives the full variable domain: ETGVTQSPTHLIKTRGQQVTLRCSSQSGHNTVSWYQQALGQGPQFIFQYYREEENGRGNFPPRFSGLQFPNYSSELNVNALELDDSALYLCASSLDGSGKNIQYFGAGTRLSVL.

The chain couples TRBV6-1 to TRBJ2-7, with a possible D match to TRBD2 (6 bases). The CDR3 contains 15 residues. The germline V gene has CDR1 MNHNS and CDR2 SASEGT. Trimming pared 2 bases from V and 7 bases from J, leaving 18 bases between. The CDR3 reads CASSELAVIGNEQYF. CDR3 nucleotides: TGTGCCAGCAGTGAATTAGCGGTGATCGGGAATGAGCAGTACTTC.

This clone was counted once. The V call is TRBV9, the J call TRBJ2-3; TRBD2 aligns across 8 bases. Germline V gene lookup returns CDR1 SGDLS and CDR2 YYNGEE. This CDR3 comprises 14 residues. The V gene end was trimmed by 5 bases and the J gene end by 5 bases; junction bases not matched to a gene: 7. CDR3 sequence reads: CASSAGTSVDTQYF. The CDR3, as DNA: TGTGCCAGCAGTGCTGGGACTAGTGTAGATACGCAGTATTTT.

A few counts support this clone. The J gene is TRBJ2-2, the V gene TRBV9; D is undetermined. The germline V gene encodes CDR1 SGDLS and CDR2 YYNGEE. V lost 4 bases, J lost 0 bases, and 7 bases lay in between. This CDR3 is 14 amino acids long. CDR3 loop: CASSLRANTGELFF. The CDR3 nucleotides are TGTGCCAGCAGCCTTAGGGCGAACACCGGGGAGCTGTTTTTT.

The V gene is TRBV18, the J gene TRBJ2-1; possible D gene TRBD1, 5 bases. This CDR3 region has 15 residues. V shed 5 bases and J shed 0 bases, with 11 bases lying between them. Germline V gives CDR1 KGHSH, CDR2 LQKENI. CDR3 protein: CASSKTGGSYNEQFF. CDR3 DNA: TGTGCCAGCTCAAAAACAGGCGGCTCCTACAATGAGCAGTTCTTC.

Turning to this clone: A junction boundary mismatches the germline segment, possibly from a read error. The chain employs TRBV7-9 and TRBJ2-3, with D possibly TRBD1 on 5 matching bases. Germline CDR1 and CDR2: SEHNR and FQNEAQ (reference sequence). The CDR3 runs to 14 residues. The DNA for the CDR3 is TGTGCCAGCAGCTTCGCCTGGGGCCCAGATACGCAATATTTT. Its translation: CASSFAWGPDTQYF.

The rearrangement uses TRBV5-4 and TRBJ2-3; 7 bases map to TRBD1. This CDR3 comprises 17 residues. Germline V gives CDR1 SGHNT, CDR2 YYREEE (reference sequence). V was clipped by 0 bases and J by 6 bases; unmatched bases: 13. The CDR3 coding sequence is TGTGCCAGCAGCTTGGCCGGAGGAAAGGGGGCGCGGGATACGCAGTATTTT. This encodes CASSLAGGKGARDTQYF.

The V gene is TRBV5-4, the J gene TRBJ2-5, with 10 bases lining up with TRBD1. The CDR3 has 13 amino acids. Trimming cost V 5 bases and J 4 bases; bases outside gene matches: 2. Germline V gene sequence: CDR1 SGHNT, CDR2 YYREEE (reference sequence). The chain's CDR3 is CASRGDRGETQYF. The CDR3 bases are TGTGCCAGCAGGGGGGACAGGGGAGAGACCCAGTACTTC. The full variable domain, completed using reference TRBV5-4 and TRBJ2-5, is ETGVTQSPTHLIKTRGQQVTLRCSSQSGHNTVSWYQQALGQGPQFIFQYYREEENGRGNFPPRFSGLQFPNYSSELNVNALELDDSALYLCASRGDRGETQYFGPGTRLLVL.

The V gene is TRBV15, the J gene TRBJ2-1, with 8 bases lining up with TRBD2. There are 17 residues in the CDR3. After removal of 0 bases from V and 7 bases from J, the junction contained 11 bases not matched to a gene. The germline CDR1 and CDR2 sequences are LNHNV and YYDKDF (reference sequence). CDR3 in amino acids: CATSRDLMSGSRNEQFF. In DNA, the CDR3 is TGTGCCACCAGCAGAGATCTTATGAGCGGGAGTAGGAATGAGCAGTTCTTC.

This chain connects TRBV27 to TRBJ2-1; TRBD1 matches at 11 bases. CDR1 is MNHEY and CDR2 is SMNVEV in the germline V gene (reference sequence). V was clipped by 6 bases and J by 4 bases; unmatched bases: 8. The CDR3 runs to 16 residues. Here the CDR3 reads CASRDGGTGGYNEQFF. In nucleotides, the CDR3 is TGTGCCAGCAGGGACGGGGGGACAGGGGGATACAATGAGCAGTTCTTC.

V usage is TRBV10-3 and J usage is TRBJ2-5, with D perhaps TRBD2 (7 bases). The CDR3 covers 15 residues. Trimming took off 10 bases at V and 2 bases at J, with 20 bases between the two ends. Germline CDR1 and CDR2: ENHRY and SYGVKD. CDR3 nucleotides: TGTGCCACTCGAGGGCAGGGGAGGGATCAAGAGACCCAGTACTTC. As protein: CATRGQGRDQETQYF.

The V gene is TRBV2, the J gene TRBJ1-2; 10 nucleotides line up with TRBD1. Trimming took 6 bases from V and 9 from J; bases not matched to a gene: 1. In germline, CDR1 is SNHLY, CDR2 FYNNEI. This CDR3 comprises 11 residues. CDR3 coding DNA: TGTGCCAGCAGGGGACAGGGGAGCTACACCTTC. Protein sequence: CASRGQGSYTF.

The chain has TRBV20-1 and TRBJ1-4; D is unresolved. The ends were cut back, 6 bases at V and 5 bases at J, with 7 bases in the middle. Germline CDR1 DFQATT, CDR2 SNEGSKA (reference sequence). CDR3 length: 11 residues. The CDR3 DNA reads as TGCAGTGCCTCTCAAAATGAAAAACTGTTTTTT. Its protein is CSASQNEKLFF.

This rearrangement joins TRBV5-1 to TRBJ2-1; TRBD2 aligns across 11 bases. CDR1 and CDR2 from the germline V gene are SGHRS and YFSETQ. The CDR3 spans 17 residues. The trim removed 2 bases at V and 6 bases at J, leaving 10 bases unmatched. DNA of the CDR3: TGCGCCAGCAGCTTTATAGCGGGAGGGCCTTCTGCCAATGAGCAGTTCTTC. It yields the protein CASSFIAGGPSANEQFF.

The V call is TRBV19, the J call TRBJ1-1; D is perhaps TRBD1 (6 bases). This CDR3 comprises 14 residues. Between the trimmed V and J ends, which lost 6 bases and 1 base, there was a span of 12 bases. CDR1 is LNHDA, CDR2 SQIVND, per germline (reference sequence). For the CDR3, the DNA is TGTGCCAGTAGCCCAGGACAGCCGAACACTGAAGCTTTCTTT. As protein: CASSPGQPNTEAFF.

CDR3 nucleotides: TGTGCCAGCAGGTCTACCCGGGGAGCTTTCTTT. Protein product: CASRSTRGAFF. The chain combines TRBV28 with TRBJ1-1, with D unresolved. The CDR3 is made up of 11 amino acids. Looked up from germline, CDR1 is MDHEN and CDR2 is SYDVKM. The V end lost 6 bases, the J end lost 10 bases, and 12 bases lay between the germline ends.